Shown below are 24 T cell receptor beta chains from a single sample sequenced in a study of blood T cell repertoires in COVID-19. Sequenced by immunoSEQ multiplex PCR; TCRdb stores in-frame clones only, minus some. The data hold roughly 80,000 clones, with about 88% observed a single time. The specimen was peripheral blood. The receptors were gathered from a human donor in a cohort sampled during active COVID-19.

This rearrangement joins TRBV28 to TRBJ2-1; D is possibly TRBD1 (6 bases). In germline, CDR1 is MDHEN, CDR2 SYDVKM. Trimming stripped 5 bases from V and 4 bases from J, with 15 bases between. The CDR3 length is 15 residues. In nucleotides, the CDR3 is TGTGCCAGCAGTCGGACAGCGCAGGAATACAATGAGCAGTTCTTC. It translates to CASSRTAQEYNEQFF.

V and J are TRBV5-6 and TRBJ1-1; unclear D gene. The CDR3 has 13 residues. Trimming removed 4 bases from V and 0 bases from J, with 7 bases in between. CDR1 is SGHDT, CDR2 YYEEEE, per germline. CDR3 bases: TGTGCCAGCAGCCACACGATGAACACTGAAGCTTTCTTT. Protein sequence: CASSHTMNTEAFF.

The V and J genes are TRBV25-1 and TRBJ2-5; 10 nucleotides agree with TRBD1. Trimming removed 6 bases from V and 4 bases from J; junction bases left unmatched: 14. The CDR3 runs 17 residues. Germline V gene sequence: CDR1 MGHDK, CDR2 SYGVNS. CDR3 amino acids: CASSGGGRQGAGETQYF. The DNA for the CDR3 is TGTGCCAGCAGCGGAGGCGGTCGACAGGGGGCAGGAGAGACCCAGTACTTC.

CDR3 nucleotide sequence: TGTGCCAGCAGTTCCGAGACCGGGATTTCCTACGAGCAGTACTTC. This sequence encodes CASSSETGISYEQYF. The V call is TRBV6-5, the J call TRBJ2-7; D might be TRBD2 (5 bases). The CDR3 has 15 amino acids. Germline V gene data show CDR1 as MNHEY and CDR2 as SVGAGI. V was cut by 4 bases and J by 1 base, with 14 bases left in between.

J is TRBJ2-3 and V is TRBV9; no reliable D call. The CDR3 sequence is 11 residues long. V was shortened by 4 bases and J by 7 bases, with 7 bases between the two germline ends. Germline V gene lookup returns CDR1 SGDLS and CDR2 YYNGEE. Here the CDR3 DNA reads TGTGCCAGCAGCCCCCAGAATACGCAGTATTTT. Residues: CASSPQNTQYF.

V is TRBV29-1 and J is TRBJ1-1; 9 bases agree with TRBD1. Looked up from germline, CDR1 is SQVTM and CDR2 is ANQGSEA. Trimming at V came to 0 bases and at J to 4 bases, leaving 0 bases not matched to a gene. The CDR3 contains 13 residues. DNA for the CDR3: TGCAGCGTTGAAGAGACAGGGGGCACTGAAGCTTTCTTT. Protein: CSVEETGGTEAFF.

V usage is TRBV5-6 and J usage is TRBJ1-5; D might be TRBD1 (5 bases). Between the trimmed V and J ends, which lost 1 base and 2 bases, there was a span of 10 bases. Germline lookup yields CDR1 SGHDT and CDR2 YYEEEE. The CDR3 consists of 15 residues. The CDR3 sequence: CASSLTRDGNQPQHF. The CDR3 DNA follows: TGTGCCAGCAGCTTGACCAGGGATGGCAATCAGCCCCAGCATTTT.

The J gene is TRBJ2-7, the V gene TRBV2; D gene unclear. This CDR3 has 15 amino acids. V lost 5 bases, J lost 0 bases, and 14 bases lay in between. CDR1 is SNHLY and CDR2 is FYNNEI in the germline V gene. CDR3 loop: CASSTTPLSSYEQYF. As DNA, the CDR3 is TGTGCCAGCAGTACTACCCCACTAAGCTCCTACGAGCAGTACTTC.

This chain links TRBV5-5 with TRBJ2-7; the match to TRBD1 covers 7 bases. After removal of 4 bases from V and 3 bases from J, the junction contained 7 bases not matched to a gene. The germline V gene encodes CDR1 SGHKS and CDR2 YYEKEE (reference sequence). This CDR3 comprises 14 residues. Here the CDR3 reads CASSTSTGSYEQYF. The CDR3 nucleotides are TGTGCCAGCAGCACCTCGACAGGGAGCTACGAGCAGTACTTC.

This sequence joins TRBV10-2 and TRBJ1-6, with D unclear. There are 15 residues in the CDR3. Germline CDR1 and CDR2: WSHSY and SAAADI. V was cut by 5 bases and J by 0 bases, with 8 bases left in between. The CDR3 bases are TGCGCCAGCAGTAGTAGTTTCTCCTATAATTCACCCCTCCACTTT. Translated: CASSSSFSYNSPLHF.

Note on this clone: The same CDR3 arises from other DNA sequences in this sample as well. The V call is TRBV11-2, the J call TRBJ1-1; D uncertain. Germline values: CDR1 SGHAT, CDR2 FQNNGV. The length of the CDR3 is 13 residues. The V end lost 0 bases, the J end lost 3 bases, and 5 bases lay between the germline ends. Written as DNA, the CDR3 is TGTGCCAGCAGCTTAGATAGAGACACTGAAGCTTTCTTT. This sequence encodes CASSLDRDTEAFF.

The V and J genes are TRBV5-1 and TRBJ2-5; 8 bases fit TRBD2. With V trimmed by 1 base and J by 5 bases, 4 bases remained unmatched. Germline lookup yields CDR1 SGHRS and CDR2 YFSETQ. The CDR3 covers 14 residues. The CDR3: CASSLYPGGETQYF. The CDR3 nucleotides are TGCGCCAGCAGCTTGTACCCGGGAGGGGAGACCCAGTACTTC. Combining the CDR3 with reference TRBV5-1 and TRBJ2-5 gives the whole variable domain KAGVTQTPRYLIKTRGQQVTLSCSPISGHRSVSWYQQTPGQGLQFLFEYFSETQRNKGNFPGRFSGRQFSNSRSEMNVSTLELGDSALYLCASSLYPGGETQYFGPGTRLLVL.

The rearrangement joins TRBV5-4 to TRBJ1-1; a possible D gene is TRBD1 (5 bases). The CDR3 length is 15 residues. Between the trimmed V and J ends, which lost 0 bases and 1 base, there was a span of 10 bases. CDR1 and CDR2 from the germline V gene are SGHNT and YYREEE (reference sequence). The CDR3 DNA is TGTGCCAGCAGCTTGGCCCTTGGACAGAACACTGAAGCTTTCTTT. This codes for CASSLALGQNTEAFF. The complete variable domain, with remaining parts taken from reference TRBV5-4 and TRBJ1-1, reads ETGVTQSPTHLIKTRGQQVTLRCSSQSGHNTVSWYQQALGQGPQFIFQYYREEENGRGNFPPRFSGLQFPNYSSELNVNALELDDSALYLCASSLALGQNTEAFFGQGTRLTVV.

The table lists this clone with a count of one. The V and J genes are TRBV6-1 and TRBJ2-2; 7 positions agree with TRBD1. V dropped 1 base and J dropped 3; count of bases not matched to a gene: 2. Germline CDR1 MNHNS, CDR2 SASEGT. The CDR3 sequence is 15 residues long. CDR3 protein: CASSEGTGDTGELFF. The CDR3 DNA sequence: TGTGCCAGCAGTGAAGGGACAGGAGACACCGGGGAGCTGTTTTTT.

This clone was recorded once. The chain has TRBV3-1 (or the pseudogene TRBV3-2) and TRBJ2-3; TRBD2 matches at 10 bases. The CDR3 sequence is 19 residues long. J was trimmed by 10 bases and V by 5 bases; bases with no gene match: 24. The germline V gene has CDR1 LGHDT and CDR2 YNNKEL (reference sequence). The CDR3 DNA reads TGTGCCAGCAGCAAGGCCCCTTTTGGGACTAGCGCACCAGGGGGTTCGCAGTATTTT. Translation: CASSKAPFGTSAPGGSQYF.

V usage is TRBV3-1 (or the pseudogene TRBV3-2) and J usage is TRBJ2-5, with TRBD1 identical over 9 bases. The ends lost 1 base at V and 3 bases at J; junction bases unmatched: 15. This CDR3 contains 19 residues. Germline CDR1 reads LGHDT; CDR2 reads YNNKEL (reference sequence). This CDR3 is CASSQGRQGDYGTKETQYF. The CDR3 coding sequence is TGTGCCAGCAGCCAAGGAAGACAGGGGGATTACGGAACTAAAGAGACCCAGTACTTC.

J is TRBJ2-1 and V is TRBV7-2; D perhaps matches TRBD1 (6 bases). CDR3 length: 14 residues. Germline CDR1 reads SGHTA; CDR2 reads FQGNSA. The germline V and J ends were trimmed by 3 bases and 3 bases, with 9 bases remaining between them. The CDR3 DNA sequence: TGTGCCAGCAGCTTGGTAGGGGGCTACAATGAGCAGTTCTTC. Its protein is CASSLVGGYNEQFF.

The J gene is TRBJ1-3, the V gene TRBV28; D is unresolved. Between the trimmed V and J ends, which lost 10 bases and 0 bases, there was a span of 16 bases. From germline, CDR1 is MDHEN and CDR2 SYDVKM. The CDR3 is made up of 15 amino acids. The DNA for the CDR3 is TGTGCCACCCCAAACCTCACAGTCTCTGGAAACACCATATATTTT. Its protein product is CATPNLTVSGNTIYF.

The V call is TRBV5-1, the J call TRBJ2-3; 8 nucleotides line up with TRBD2. Germline V CDR1 and CDR2: SGHRS, YFSETQ. CDR3 size: 15 residues. Unmatched junction bases numbered 6, after V lost 2 bases and J lost 4 bases. The CDR3 DNA follows: TGCGCCAGCAGCTTTAAGCGGGAGTGGGCAGATACGCAGTATTTT. The encoded protein is CASSFKREWADTQYF. Full variable domain (rest looked up from reference TRBV5-1 and TRBJ2-3): KAGVTQTPRYLIKTRGQQVTLSCSPISGHRSVSWYQQTPGQGLQFLFEYFSETQRNKGNFPGRFSGRQFSNSRSEMNVSTLELGDSALYLCASSFKREWADTQYFGPGTRLTVL.

The V gene is TRBV4-1, the J gene TRBJ1-1; 8 bases are shared with TRBD1. The CDR3 has 21 amino acids. The trim removed 2 bases at V and 0 bases at J, leaving 20 bases unmatched. CDR1 and CDR2 from the germline V gene are MGHRA and YSYEKL. For the CDR3, the DNA is TGCGCCAGCAGCCAAAAGTCGGGGACAGGAATCTCTCTCGCCATGAACACTGAAGCTTTCTTT. Translation gives CASSQKSGTGISLAMNTEAFF.

The CDR3 nucleotides are TGTGCCAGCAGTACAGCACCAAGAGAGACCCAGTACTTC. This codes for CASSTAPRETQYF. The chain links TRBV12-3 or TRBV12-4 to TRBJ2-5, with unresolved D. Trimming stripped 5 bases from V and 4 bases from J, with 11 bases between. CDR3 size: 13 residues.

The chain links TRBV6-5 to TRBJ1-1, with no clear D. Trimming took 2 bases from V and 6 from J, leaving 10 bases between them. This CDR3 spans 13 amino acids. CDR1 MNHEY and CDR2 SVGAGI come from the germline V gene. CDR3 bases: TGTGCCAGCAGTTACCTGGCAGGCCCTGAAGCTTTCTTT. This gives the protein CASSYLAGPEAFF.

This clone was observed at least ten times. This chain joins TRBV6-5 and TRBJ1-6, with 7 bases identical to TRBD1. This CDR3 comprises 15 residues. Unmatched junction bases numbered 2, after V lost 6 bases and J lost 0 bases. Germline CDR1 MNHEY, CDR2 SVGAGI. The CDR3: CASRGGSSYNSPLHF. The CDR3 bases are TGTGCCAGCAGAGGGGGCAGCTCCTATAATTCACCCCTCCACTTT.

This chain joins TRBV6-2 or TRBV6-3 and TRBJ2-3; tentatively, D is TRBD2 (6 bases). V gave up 2 bases and J gave up 4 bases, with 10 bases separating them. Germline assignment: CDR1 MNHEY and CDR2 SVGEGT. CDR3 size: 14 residues. CDR3 nucleotide sequence: TGTGCCAGCAGTTACGGGGGGAGGTCAGATACGCAGTATTTT. It codes for CASSYGGRSDTQYF.